Presented here are 8 T cell receptor beta chains from one specimen sequenced in a study of blood T cell repertoires in COVID-19. Clones were read by immunoSEQ multiplex PCR, and TCRdb kept only the in-frame ones, dropping some. The sample includes some 400,000 clones, approximately 89% of them seen just once. The sequenced sample was peripheral blood. The receptors derive from a woman in her 30s with COVID-19, enrolled during active disease.

A single count supports this clone. The rearrangement links TRBV2 to TRBJ2-7; TRBD2 matches at 8 bases. This CDR3 comprises 13 residues. The J segment lost 4 bases and the V segment lost 6 bases, leaving 5 bases of the junction unmatched. From germline, CDR1 is SNHLY and CDR2 FYNNEI. CDR3 residues: CASRSGRLYEQYF. In DNA, the CDR3 is TGTGCCAGCAGGAGCGGGAGATTATACGAGCAGTACTTC. Full variable domain (rest looked up from reference TRBV2 and TRBJ2-7): EPEVTQTPSHQVTQMGQEVILRCVPISNHLYFYWYRQILGQKVEFLVSFYNNEISEKSEIFDDQFSVERPDGSNFTLKIRSTKLEDSAMYFCASRSGRLYEQYFGPGTRLTVT.

This clone appeared a single time. The chain is built from TRBV6-5 and TRBJ2-5, with TRBD2 identical over 7 bases. Germline values: CDR1 MNHEY, CDR2 SVGAGI. This CDR3 has 15 amino acids. V shed 0 bases and J 2 bases; nucleotides not matched to a gene: 3. The CDR3 DNA follows: TGTGCCAGCAGTTACTCGAGGCGGGAGCAAGAGACCCAGTACTTC. It translates to CASSYSRREQETQYF.

This chain joins TRBV4-1 and TRBJ1-2; TRBD1 agrees at 7 bases. V shed 1 base, J shed 4 bases, and the junction held 12 bases outside the gene matches. Germline assignment: CDR1 MGHRA and CDR2 YSYEKL. The CDR3 has 17 residues. This CDR3 is CASSQGAGGSLVYGYTF. CDR3 coding DNA: TGCGCCAGCAGCCAAGGGGCAGGGGGATCGTTGGTCTATGGCTACACCTTC.

The J gene is TRBJ1-1, the V gene TRBV18; D uncertain. The germline V gene encodes CDR1 KGHSH and CDR2 LQKENI. There are 14 residues in the CDR3. Trimming shortened V by 3 bases and J by 1 base, and 9 bases separated the two germline ends. Here the CDR3 reads CASSPSGANTEAFF. DNA of the CDR3: TGTGCCAGCTCACCCTCGGGAGCGAACACTGAAGCTTTCTTT.

The CDR3 loop is CASSFRGAEQYF. CDR3 bases: TGTGCCAGCAGCTTCAGGGGGGCCGAGCAGTACTTC. This chain uses TRBV7-6 with TRBJ2-7, with D possibly matching TRBD1 (7 bases). V lost 3 bases, J lost 6 bases, and 9 bases lay in between. Germline V gene data show CDR1 as SGHVS and CDR2 as FNYEAQ. CDR3 length equals 12 residues.

The chain is built from TRBV7-2 and TRBJ2-3; 12 nucleotides match TRBD2. Germline V gives CDR1 SGHTA, CDR2 FQGNSA. The V gene end was trimmed by 5 bases and the J gene end by 5 bases; junction bases not matched to a gene: 5. This CDR3 is built from 15 residues. CDR3 region: CASSASTSGRDTQYF. The CDR3 DNA reads as TGTGCCAGCAGCGCTTCGACTAGCGGGAGAGATACGCAGTATTTT.

The chain recombines TRBV2 with TRBJ2-7; 8 bases align to TRBD1. V shed 6 bases, J shed 3 bases, and the junction held 4 bases outside the gene matches. The CDR3 runs to 13 residues. The germline V gene has CDR1 SNHLY and CDR2 FYNNEI. CDR3 region: CASSSGGIYEQYF. In nucleotides, the CDR3 is TGTGCCAGCAGCTCAGGGGGCATCTACGAGCAGTACTTC.

The CDR3, as DNA: TGTGCCAGTAGTATGCGGAACACTGAAGCTTTCTTT. This sequence encodes CASSMRNTEAFF. This chain uses TRBV19 with TRBJ1-1; D call uncertain. The CDR3 spans 12 residues. V lost 3 bases and J lost 1, with 3 bases in between. The germline gives CDR1 LNHDA, CDR2 SQIVND (reference sequence).